The 10 T cell receptor beta chains below all came from one sample that was sequenced in a study of blood T cell repertoires in COVID-19. Profiled with immunoSEQ multiplex PCR; TCRdb holds only in-frame clones, not every one. The sample includes under 300,000 clones, 86% seen only once; the top ten take roughly an eighth. The sample taken for sequencing was peripheral blood. The receptors shown here come from a man at least 80 years old with acute or convalescent COVID-19.

The J gene is TRBJ2-7, the V gene TRBV6-5; 7 positions match TRBD2. The germline CDR1 and CDR2 sequences are MNHEY and SVGAGI. This CDR3 spans 15 amino acids. The V gene end was trimmed by 5 bases and the J gene end by 4 bases; junction bases not matched to a gene: 11. CDR3 coding DNA: TGTGCCAGCAGTAACCCTACTAGCGACATTTACGAGCAGTACTTC. It encodes CASSNPTSDIYEQYF.

V and J are TRBV6-2 or TRBV6-3 and TRBJ1-1; D perhaps matches TRBD1 (6 bases). With 6 bases removed from V and 0 bases from J, the gap between germline ends came to 20 bases. The CDR3 totals 17 residues. The germline CDR1 and CDR2 sequences are MNHEY and SVGEGT. CDR3 nucleotide sequence: TGTGCCAGCAGCCCTACCGGGACAAGGGAGATGAACACTGAAGCTTTCTTT. Translated: CASSPTGTREMNTEAFF.

The chain joins TRBV6-5 to TRBJ1-1, with 7 bases aligning to TRBD1. The CDR3 is made up of 14 amino acids. Germline V gene sequence: CDR1 MNHEY, CDR2 SVGAGI. J gave up 8 bases and V 11 bases, and 17 bases lay outside the gene matches. As DNA, the CDR3 is TGTGCCGGGGGGAGACAGGGCGCAAACGTCGAAGCTTTCTTT. Its protein is CAGGRQGANVEAFF.

The chain uses TRBV6-5 and TRBJ1-4; 9 nucleotides match TRBD1. The CDR3 has 16 amino acids. The J segment lost 8 bases and the V segment lost 4 bases, leaving 11 bases of the junction unmatched. The germline gives CDR1 MNHEY, CDR2 SVGAGI. CDR3 nucleotides: TGTGCCAGCAGTTCCGGGACAGGGCTGGGTGAGGAAAAACTGTTTTTT. Amino acid sequence: CASSSGTGLGEEKLFF.

The rearrangement joins TRBV5-1 to TRBJ2-7, with 12 bases aligning to TRBD2. Germline V gene data show CDR1 as SGHRS and CDR2 as YFSETQ. J was trimmed by 6 bases and V by 4 bases; bases with no gene match: 11. The CDR3 length is 16 residues. CDR3 nucleotide sequence: TGCGCCAGCAGCCCTGGACTAGCGGGGATAAGTACCGAGCAGTACTTC. It is translated as CASSPGLAGISTEQYF. Looking up the rest from reference TRBV5-1 and TRBJ2-7 gives the full variable domain: KAGVTQTPRYLIKTRGQQVTLSCSPISGHRSVSWYQQTPGQGLQFLFEYFSETQRNKGNFPGRFSGRQFSNSRSEMNVSTLELGDSALYLCASSPGLAGISTEQYFGPGTRLTVT.

The V gene is TRBV7-2, the J gene TRBJ2-1, with D unresolved. The V and J ends lost 4 bases and 0 bases respectively, with 4 bases between them. Germline loops: CDR1 SGHTA, CDR2 FQGNSA. The CDR3 spans 13 residues. This CDR3 is CASSWSSYNEQFF. The DNA of the CDR3 is TGTGCCAGCAGCTGGAGCTCCTACAATGAGCAGTTCTTC.

This sequence joins TRBV12-3 or TRBV12-4 and TRBJ1-2; D perhaps matches TRBD1 (6 bases). V was trimmed by 6 bases and J by 8 bases, leaving 16 bases between them. The CDR3 sequence is 13 residues long. The CDR3 spells CASSLSGEYGYTF. The CDR3 DNA reads TGTGCCAGCAGCCTATCAGGGGAATACGGCTACACCTTC.

This chain connects TRBV6-1 to TRBJ1-2, with 9 nucleotides matching TRBD1. Germline V gene sequence: CDR1 MNHNS, CDR2 SASEGT. The CDR3 extends over 13 amino acids. V trimming: 3 bases; J trimming: 5 bases; junction bases outside the gene matches: 1. CDR3 region: CASSDGTGYGYTF. In nucleotides, the CDR3 is TGTGCCAGCAGTGATGGGACAGGGTATGGCTACACCTTC.

CDR3: CASSSLDSFSYEQYF. The CDR3 coding sequence is TGTGCCAGCAGTTCGTTGGACAGTTTCTCCTACGAGCAGTACTTC. The chain joins TRBV6-2 or TRBV6-3 to TRBJ2-7; a weak D match, TRBD1 (6 bases). Germline-derived CDR1 and CDR2 are MNHEY and SVGEGT. This CDR3 region has 15 residues. Between the trimmed V and J ends, which lost 4 bases and 0 bases, there was a span of 13 bases.

The V and J genes are TRBV6-2 or TRBV6-3 and TRBJ2-7; perhaps TRBD2 as D (5 bases). V lost 5 bases and J lost 6, with 5 bases in between. CDR3 length equals 10 residues. Germline loops: CDR1 MNHEY, CDR2 SVGEGT. The CDR3 coding sequence is TGTGCCAGCAGTGAGGGCGAGCAGTACTTC. Its translation: CASSEGEQYF.